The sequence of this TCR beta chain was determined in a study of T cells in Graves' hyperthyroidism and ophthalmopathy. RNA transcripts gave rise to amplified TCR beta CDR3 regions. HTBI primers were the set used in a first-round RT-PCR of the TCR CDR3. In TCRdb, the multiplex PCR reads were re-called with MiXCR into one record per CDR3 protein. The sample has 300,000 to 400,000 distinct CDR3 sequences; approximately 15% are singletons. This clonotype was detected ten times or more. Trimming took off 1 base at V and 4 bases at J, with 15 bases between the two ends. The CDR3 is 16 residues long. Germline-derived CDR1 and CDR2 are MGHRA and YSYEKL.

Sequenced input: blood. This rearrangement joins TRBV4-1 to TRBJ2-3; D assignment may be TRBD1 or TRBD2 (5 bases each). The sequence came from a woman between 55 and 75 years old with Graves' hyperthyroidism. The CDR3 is CASSQGALLGADTQYF. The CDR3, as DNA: TGCGCCAGCAGCCAAGGCGCACTACTGGGGGCAGATACGCAGTATTTT.